These 18 T cell receptor beta chains share one sample of origin, sequenced in a study of blood T cell repertoires in COVID-19. Assay: immunoSEQ multiplex PCR; the TCRdb copy retains only in-frame clones and omits some. Here the sample spans about 75,000 clones, 74% being singletons. Sequencing was performed on peripheral blood. The receptors were sampled from a human donor with acute or convalescent COVID-19. The donor label of this sample is uncertain.

The V and J genes are TRBV28 and TRBJ1-4, with D possibly matching TRBD1 (5 bases). CDR1 and CDR2 from the germline V gene are MDHEN and SYDVKM. The length of the CDR3 is 14 residues. V was clipped by 6 bases and J by 7 bases, with 15 bases between them. The CDR3 DNA sequence: TGTGCCAGCAGCTCCGGGACTTGGAGTGAAAAACTGTTTTTT. Translation gives CASSSGTWSEKLFF.

The rearrangement links TRBV5-1 to TRBJ2-7; D is unclear. Germline lookup yields CDR1 SGHRS and CDR2 YFSETQ. The CDR3 consists of 12 residues. V was clipped by 0 bases and J by 3 bases, with 4 bases between them. The CDR3, as DNA: TGCGCCAGCAGCTTGGACTTCTACGAGCAGTACTTC. It is translated as CASSLDFYEQYF.

The V call is TRBV27, the J call TRBJ2-4; D remains ambiguous. CDR3 length: 15 amino acids. Trimming shortened V by 4 bases and J by 0 bases, and 10 bases separated the two germline ends. CDR1 and CDR2 (germline): MNHEY, SMNVEV (reference sequence). CDR3 sequence: CASSSLELAKNIQYF. DNA for the CDR3: TGTGCCAGCAGTTCCCTTGAGCTAGCCAAAAACATTCAGTACTTC.

This clone has only a few counts. V usage is TRBV6-5 and J usage is TRBJ1-2; D gene ambiguous. From germline, CDR1 is MNHEY and CDR2 SVGAGI. This CDR3 is built from 16 residues. Between the trimmed V and J ends, which lost 0 bases and 8 bases, there was a span of 19 bases. The chain's CDR3 is CASSYSKPVYGEGYTF. The DNA for the CDR3 is TGTGCCAGCAGTTACTCGAAGCCCGTATACGGGGAAGGCTACACCTTC.

V is TRBV6-6 and J is TRBJ1-4; tentatively, D is TRBD1 (6 bases). Trimming stripped 10 bases from V and 0 bases from J, with 12 bases between. Germline values: CDR1 MNHNY, CDR2 SVGAGI (reference sequence). The CDR3 has 14 residues. This CDR3 reads CATKGGATNEKLFF. CDR3 bases: TGTGCCACCAAGGGGGGGGCAACTAATGAAAAACTGTTTTTT.

The genes are TRBV5-6 and TRBJ2-3; 9 positions agree with TRBD2. The CDR3 has 16 amino acids. Germline V gene data show CDR1 as SGHDT and CDR2 as YYEEEE. J gave up 3 bases and V 4 bases, and 9 bases lay outside the gene matches. The CDR3 DNA is TGTGCCAGCAGCCCGGGTGTCCTAGCGGGGACAGATACGCAGTATTTT. Translated: CASSPGVLAGTDTQYF. Using reference TRBV5-6 and TRBJ2-3 for the parts outside the CDR3, the full variable domain is DAGVTQSPTHLIKTRGQQVTLRCSPKSGHDTVSWYQQALGQGPQFIFQYYEEEERQRGNFPDRFSGHQFPNYSSELNVNALLLGDSALYLCASSPGVLAGTDTQYFGPGTRLTVL.

The chain combines TRBV27 with TRBJ1-5, with a weak D call TRBD1 (6 bases). Trimming left V 8 bases short and J 0 bases short, with 20 bases between. CDR3 length: 17 residues. The germline gives CDR1 MNHEY, CDR2 SMNVEV (reference sequence). The CDR3 DNA reads TGTGCCAGCCGAGATCTGGGGGCCGGGCGTAGCAATCAGCCCCAGCATTTT. Translation: CASRDLGAGRSNQPQHF.

In its sample, this clone was seen a few times. This chain joins TRBV18 and TRBJ2-4; 8 bases align to TRBD2. The germline V gene encodes CDR1 KGHSH and CDR2 LQKENI. CDR3 length equals 15 residues. V lost 1 base, J lost 5 bases, and 4 bases stayed unmatched. The CDR3 sequence: CASSPRQAGENIQYF. CDR3 bases: TGTGCCAGCTCACCACGGCAAGCGGGGGAAAACATTCAGTACTTC.

The chain employs TRBV30 and TRBJ2-7; 9 bases line up with TRBD2. The CDR3 length is 13 residues. The J segment lost 2 bases and the V segment lost 3 bases, leaving 2 bases of the junction unmatched. In germline, CDR1 is GTSNPN, CDR2 SVGIG (reference sequence). The CDR3: CAWSLAGTYEQYF. The CDR3 DNA reads TGTGCCTGGAGCCTAGCGGGAACCTACGAGCAGTACTTC. The full variable domain, with the rest looked up from reference TRBV30 and TRBJ2-7, is SQTIHQWPATLVQPVGSPLSLECTVEGTSNPNLYWYRQAAGRGLQLLFYSVGIGQISSEVPQNLSASRPQDRQFILSSKKLLLSDSGFYLCAWSLAGTYEQYFGPGTRLTVT.

The chain carries TRBV2 and TRBJ2-3, with D perhaps TRBD2 (6 bases). The CDR3 is 15 amino acids. V was cut by 5 bases and J by 6 bases, with 18 bases left in between. Germline CDR1 is SNHLY and CDR2 is FYNNEI. The CDR3 loop reads CASSQTGVRIDTQYF. As DNA, the CDR3 is TGTGCCAGCAGTCAGACGGGAGTACGGATCGATACGCAGTATTTT.

The CDR3 DNA sequence: TGTGCCTGGAGTGTTCGGACAGGGCGGTGGAATCAGCCCCAGCATTTT. This encodes CAWSVRTGRWNQPQHF. The genes are TRBV30 and TRBJ1-5; 8 bases are shared with TRBD1. V was clipped by 0 bases and J by 4 bases; unmatched bases: 8. The CDR3 loop spans 16 amino acids. Germline-derived CDR1 and CDR2 are GTSNPN and SVGIG (reference sequence).

The chain couples TRBV27 to TRBJ1-1; no reliable D call. The V end lost 5 bases, the J end lost 1 base, and 8 bases lay between the germline ends. CDR3 size: 13 residues. The germline V gene encodes CDR1 MNHEY and CDR2 SMNVEV (reference sequence). The CDR3 coding sequence is TGTGCCAGCAGTCTGTACACGAACACTGAAGCTTTCTTT. This translates into CASSLYTNTEAFF.

This clone came up a few times. The rearrangement links TRBV7-9 to TRBJ1-1; maybe TRBD1 (6 bases). CDR3 size: 14 residues. Germline CDR1 SEHNR, CDR2 FQNEAQ (reference sequence). The ends were cut back, 4 bases at V and 1 base at J, with 10 bases in the middle. The CDR3 is CASSWQGQNTEAFF. The CDR3, as DNA: TGTGCCAGCAGCTGGCAGGGGCAGAACACTGAAGCTTTCTTT. The whole variable domain, remainder taken from reference TRBV7-9 and TRBJ1-1, is DTGVSQNPRHKITKRGQNVTFRCDPISEHNRLYWYRQTLGQGPEFLTYFQNEAQLEKSRLLSDRFSAERPKGSFSTLEIQRTEQGDSAMYLCASSWQGQNTEAFFGQGTRLTVV.

Comments on this clone: The sample contains more than one DNA sequence encoding this CDR3. J is TRBJ2-2 and V is TRBV9, with 13 bases fitting TRBD2. CDR1 is SGDLS, CDR2 YYNGEE, per germline. The CDR3 contains 15 residues. With V trimmed by 3 bases and J by 6 bases, 2 bases remained unmatched. CDR3 residues: CASSGLAGGSGELFF. CDR3 coding DNA: TGTGCCAGCAGCGGACTAGCGGGAGGTTCCGGGGAGCTGTTTTTT.

CDR3 sequence reads: CASSNGGTGELFF. The DNA of the CDR3 is TGCGCCAGTTCGAACGGGGGCACCGGGGAGCTGTTTTTT. The V call is TRBV5-1, the J call TRBJ2-2, with D perhaps TRBD2 (6 bases). V was pared by 8 bases and J by 4 bases, with 12 bases between. This CDR3 contains 13 residues. Germline-derived CDR1 and CDR2 are SGHRS and YFSETQ.

V usage is TRBV24-1 and J usage is TRBJ1-4, with no clear D. Germline CDR1 KGHDR, CDR2 SFDVKD. The CDR3 spans 12 residues. The ends were cut back, 7 bases at V and 10 bases at J, with 12 bases in the middle. The CDR3 loop is CATRAGSGKLFF. CDR3 DNA: TGTGCCACCAGGGCAGGTAGCGGAAAACTGTTTTTT.

The chain combines TRBV7-2 with TRBJ2-2, with 9 bases matching TRBD1. Germline CDR1 is SGHTA and CDR2 is FQGNSA. V trimming: 5 bases; J trimming: 3 bases; junction bases outside the gene matches: 4. This CDR3 has 15 amino acids. The DNA of the CDR3 is TGTGCCAGCAGCATCGACAGGGGGTACACCGGGGAGCTGTTTTTT. Its protein product is CASSIDRGYTGELFF. Together with reference TRBV7-2 and TRBJ2-2, the CDR3 gives the full variable domain: GAGVSQSPSNKVTEKGKDVELRCDPISGHTALYWYRQSLGQGLEFLIYFQGNSAPDKSGLPSDRFSAERTGGSVSTLTIQRTQQEDSAVYLCASSIDRGYTGELFFGEGSRLTVL.

The chain employs TRBV6-5 and TRBJ1-1, with D perhaps matching TRBD1 (6 bases). Looked up from germline, CDR1 is MNHEY and CDR2 is SVGAGI. V shed 0 bases and J shed 6 bases, with 11 bases lying between them. CDR3 length equals 14 residues. DNA of the CDR3: TGTGCCAGCAGTTACTCGGGGGGGCAGGCTGAAGCTTTCTTT. As protein: CASSYSGGQAEAFF.